The entry below describes one T cell receptor beta chain. Its antigen remains unidentified. Its ends do not fully match the called genes, so a read error is possible. The data belong to a study of cytomegalovirus exposure and HLA in healthy donors. The CDR3 is made up of 10 amino acids. Germline V lookup: CDR1 SQVTM, CDR2 ANQGSEA. PCR employed 60 Vbeta and 13 Jbeta primers. Sequencing was performed with immunoSEQ multiplex PCR; in TCRdb, only in-frame clones are kept and a portion is missing. Of hundreds of thousands of clones listed, just under 85% are singletons. Study-wide points: For cytomegalovirus status, the classifier reportedly gave diagnoses with high specificity and sensitivity. It was about 180 TCR beta chains that were listed as cytomegalovirus-associated. Researchers reported that a few CMV-associated chains were confirmed in vitro as CMV antigen-specific. An analysis was carried out at a later point. It showed that HLA-associated TCR beta chains were more clonally expanded than equally common non-associated chains.

The TCR sequence derives from a woman aged 40 to 55 in good health and CMV-seronegative. J is TRBJ2-1 and V is TRBV29-1; the match to TRBD1 covers 7 bases. The sample consisted of PBMCs. The CDR3 region has the DNA TGCAGCGGATTACAGGGGATGGTGATCTTC. As protein: CSGLQGMVIF.